These 5 T cell receptor beta chains were all obtained from the same sample, sequenced in a study of cytomegalovirus exposure and HLA in healthy donors. Use of 60 Vbeta and 13 Jbeta primers characterized the PCR. Repertoires were generated with immunoSEQ multiplex PCR, while TCRdb's copy carries only in-frame clones and drops some. The table has under 250,000 clones, 79% seen once. Sequences were obtained from PBMCs. All receptors derive from a woman between 25 and 40 years old in good health and CMV-seropositive.

This clone was found a few times. The chain uses TRBV2 and TRBJ1-5, with TRBD1 identical over 9 bases. The length of the CDR3 is 17 residues. The trim removed 1 base at V and 6 bases at J, leaving 10 bases unmatched. The V gene's germline CDR1 is SNHLY and CDR2 FYNNEI. The CDR3 reads CASSEGPGQGLGQPQHF. The CDR3 nucleotides read TGTGCCAGCAGTGAAGGTCCGGGACAGGGCCTCGGTCAGCCCCAGCATTTT.

This rearrangement joins TRBV13 to TRBJ2-2; 9 nucleotides align to TRBD1. This CDR3 spans 20 amino acids. The V gene's germline CDR1 is PRHDT and CDR2 FYEKMQ (reference sequence). V lost 0 bases, J lost 6 bases, and 17 bases stayed unmatched. CDR3 coding DNA: TGTGCCAGCAGCTTAGGGCGGACAGGGGTTTTTCCTGGCCCCCCCGGGGAGCTGTTTTTT. Amino acids: CASSLGRTGVFPGPPGELFF.

The V and J genes are TRBV29-1 and TRBJ2-2; weak D call: TRBD2 (6 bases). Germline values: CDR1 SQVTM, CDR2 ANQGSEA. CDR3 length: 14 amino acids. The ends were cut back, 5 bases at V and 5 bases at J, with 15 bases in the middle. The DNA of the CDR3 is TGCAGCGTTCAGGCGGGACGTAAGACCGGGGAGCTGTTTTTT. This codes for CSVQAGRKTGELFF.

V is TRBV25-1 and J is TRBJ1-4; tentatively, D is TRBD1 (5 bases). Between the trimmed V and J ends, which lost 8 bases and 5 bases, there was a span of 12 bases. The length of the CDR3 is 13 residues. CDR1 and CDR2 from the germline V gene are MGHDK and SYGVNS. The CDR3 loop reads CASVGVRNEKLFF. CDR3 nucleotides: TGTGCCAGCGTAGGGGTCCGAAATGAAAAACTGTTTTTT.

The chain couples TRBV9 to TRBJ2-5; the D is unclear. V dropped 0 bases and J dropped 7 bases, with 13 bases sitting between them. CDR1 and CDR2 (germline): SGDLS, YYNGEE. This CDR3 region has 14 residues. Written as DNA, the CDR3 is TGTGCCAGCAGCGTAGAAGCCCTTGGCGGGACCCAGTACTTC. It translates to CASSVEALGGTQYF.